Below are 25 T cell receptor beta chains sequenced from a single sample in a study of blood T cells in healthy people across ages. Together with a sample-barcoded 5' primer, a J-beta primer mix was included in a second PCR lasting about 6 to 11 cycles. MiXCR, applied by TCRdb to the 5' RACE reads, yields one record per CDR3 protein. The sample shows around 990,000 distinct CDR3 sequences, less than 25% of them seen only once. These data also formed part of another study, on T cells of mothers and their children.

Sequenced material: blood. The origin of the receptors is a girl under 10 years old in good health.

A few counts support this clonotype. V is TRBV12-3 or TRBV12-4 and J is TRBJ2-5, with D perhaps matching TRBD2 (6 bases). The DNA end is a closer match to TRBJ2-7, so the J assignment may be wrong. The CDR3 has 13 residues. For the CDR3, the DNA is TGTGCCAGCACCCGGGAGTCAAGCTACGAGCAGTACTTC. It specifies CASTRESSYEQYF.

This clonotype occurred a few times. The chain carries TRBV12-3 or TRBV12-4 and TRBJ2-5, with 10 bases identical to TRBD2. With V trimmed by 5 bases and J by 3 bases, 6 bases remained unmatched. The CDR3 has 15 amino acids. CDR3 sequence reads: CASSLLAGDKETQYF. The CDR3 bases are TGTGCCAGCAGTCTCCTAGCGGGGGACAAAGAGACCCAGTACTTC.

The CDR3 is CSALAGEPLNLYNEQFF. CDR3 coding DNA: TGCAGTGCCTTAGCGGGAGAGCCCCTCAACCTCTACAATGAGCAGTTCTTC. V usage is TRBV20-1 and J usage is TRBJ2-1, with TRBD2 matching over 9 bases. The J segment lost 3 bases and the V segment lost 6 bases, leaving 15 bases of the junction unmatched. Per the germline V gene, CDR1 is DFQATT and CDR2 is SNEGSKA (reference sequence). The CDR3 is made up of 17 amino acids.

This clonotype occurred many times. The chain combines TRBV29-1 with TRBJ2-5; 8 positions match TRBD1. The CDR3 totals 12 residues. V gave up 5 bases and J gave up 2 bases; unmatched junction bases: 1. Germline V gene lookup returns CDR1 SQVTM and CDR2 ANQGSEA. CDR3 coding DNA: TGCAGCGTTAACAGGGGGCAAGAGACCCAGTACTTC. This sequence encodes CSVNRGQETQYF. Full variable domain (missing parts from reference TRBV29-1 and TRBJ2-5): SAVISQKPSRDICQRGTSLTIQCQVDSQVTMMFWYRQQPGQSLTLIATANQGSEATYESGFVIDKFPISRPNLTFSTLTVSNMSPEDSSIYLCSVNRGQETQYFGPGTRLLVL.

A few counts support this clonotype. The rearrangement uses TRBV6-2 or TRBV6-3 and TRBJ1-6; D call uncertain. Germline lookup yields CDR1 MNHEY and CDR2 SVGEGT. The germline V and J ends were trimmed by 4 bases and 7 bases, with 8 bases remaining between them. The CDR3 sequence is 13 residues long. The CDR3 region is CASSSLTNSPLHF. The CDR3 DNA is TGTGCCAGCAGTTCCCTTACAAATTCACCCCTCCACTTT.

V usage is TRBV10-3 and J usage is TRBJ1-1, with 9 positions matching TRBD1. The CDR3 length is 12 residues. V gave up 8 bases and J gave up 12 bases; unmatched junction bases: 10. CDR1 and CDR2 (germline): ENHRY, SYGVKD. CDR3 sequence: CAISLGQGETFF. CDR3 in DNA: TGTGCCATCTCCCTGGGACAGGGAGAGACTTTCTTT.

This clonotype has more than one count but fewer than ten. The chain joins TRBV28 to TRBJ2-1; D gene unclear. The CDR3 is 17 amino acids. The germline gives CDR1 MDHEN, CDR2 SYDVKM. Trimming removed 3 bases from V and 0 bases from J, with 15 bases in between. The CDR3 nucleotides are TGTGCCAGCAGTTTCTCATCGGATCTAAGCTCCTACAATGAGCAGTTCTTC. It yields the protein CASSFSSDLSSYNEQFF. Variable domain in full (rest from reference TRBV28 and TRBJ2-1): DVKVTQSSRYLVKRTGEKVFLECVQDMDHENMFWYRQDPGLGLRLIYFSYDVKMKEKGDIPEGYSVSREKKERFSLILESASTNQTSMYLCASSFSSDLSSYNEQFFGPGTRLTVL.

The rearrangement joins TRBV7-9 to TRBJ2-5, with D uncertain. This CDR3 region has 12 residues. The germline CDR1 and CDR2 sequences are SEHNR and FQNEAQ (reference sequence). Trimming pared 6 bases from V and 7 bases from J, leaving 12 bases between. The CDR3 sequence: CASRTVWGTQYF. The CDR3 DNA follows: TGTGCCAGCAGGACTGTTTGGGGGACCCAGTACTTC.

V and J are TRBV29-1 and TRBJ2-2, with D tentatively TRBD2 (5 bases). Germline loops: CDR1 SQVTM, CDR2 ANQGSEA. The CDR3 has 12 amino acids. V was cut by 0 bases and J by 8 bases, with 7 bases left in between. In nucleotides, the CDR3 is TGCAGCGTTGAAGAGCGGGCGGGGGAGCTGTTTTTT. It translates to CSVEERAGELFF.

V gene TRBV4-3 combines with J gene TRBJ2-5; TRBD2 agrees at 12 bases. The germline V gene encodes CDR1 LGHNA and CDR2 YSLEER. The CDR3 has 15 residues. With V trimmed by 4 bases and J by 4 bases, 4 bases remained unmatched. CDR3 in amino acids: CASSPTSGGPETQYF. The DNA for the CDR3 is TGCGCCAGCAGCCCGACTAGCGGGGGACCAGAGACCCAGTACTTC.

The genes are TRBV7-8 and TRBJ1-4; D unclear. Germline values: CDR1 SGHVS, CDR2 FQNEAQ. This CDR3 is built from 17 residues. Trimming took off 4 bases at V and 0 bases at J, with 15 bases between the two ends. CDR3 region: CASSSRFPPATNEKLFF. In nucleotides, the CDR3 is TGTGCCAGCAGCTCTCGTTTCCCCCCGGCAACTAATGAAAAACTGTTTTTT.

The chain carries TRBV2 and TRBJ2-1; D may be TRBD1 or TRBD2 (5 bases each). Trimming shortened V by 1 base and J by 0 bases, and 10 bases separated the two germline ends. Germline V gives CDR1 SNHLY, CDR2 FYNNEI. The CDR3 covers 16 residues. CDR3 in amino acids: CASSEVGTVSYNEQFF. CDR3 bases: TGTGCCAGCAGTGAAGTGGGGACGGTCTCCTACAATGAGCAGTTCTTC.

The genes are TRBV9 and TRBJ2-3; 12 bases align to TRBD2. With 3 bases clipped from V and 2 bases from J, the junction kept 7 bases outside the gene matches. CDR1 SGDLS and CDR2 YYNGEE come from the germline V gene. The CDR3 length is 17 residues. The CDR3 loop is CASSAGTSGLYTDTQYF. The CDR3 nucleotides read TGTGCCAGCAGCGCCGGGACTAGCGGGCTGTACACAGATACGCAGTATTTT.

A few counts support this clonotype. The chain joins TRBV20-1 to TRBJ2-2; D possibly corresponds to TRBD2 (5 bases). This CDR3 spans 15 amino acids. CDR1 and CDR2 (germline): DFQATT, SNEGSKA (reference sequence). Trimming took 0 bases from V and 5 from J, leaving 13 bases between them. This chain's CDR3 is CSARDSSRGTGELFF. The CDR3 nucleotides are TGCAGTGCTAGAGATAGTTCCAGAGGGACCGGGGAGCTGTTTTTT.

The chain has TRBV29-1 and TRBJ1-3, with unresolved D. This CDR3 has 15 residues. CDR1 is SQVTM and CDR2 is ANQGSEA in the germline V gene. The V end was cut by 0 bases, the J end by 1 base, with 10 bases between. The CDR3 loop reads CSVEDLKGSGNTIYF. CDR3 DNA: TGCAGCGTTGAAGATCTAAAGGGTTCTGGAAACACCATATATTTT.

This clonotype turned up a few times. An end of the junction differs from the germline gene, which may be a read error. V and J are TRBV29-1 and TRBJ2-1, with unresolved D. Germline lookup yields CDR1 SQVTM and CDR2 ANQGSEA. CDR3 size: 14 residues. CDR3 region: CTVTADSSYDEQFF. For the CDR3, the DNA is TGCACCGTCACAGCCGATTCTTCCTACGATGAGCAGTTCTTC.

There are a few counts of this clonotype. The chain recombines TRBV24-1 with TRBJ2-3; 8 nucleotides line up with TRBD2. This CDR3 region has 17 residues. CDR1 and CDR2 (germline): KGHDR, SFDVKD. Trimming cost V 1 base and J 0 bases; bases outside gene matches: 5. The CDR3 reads CATSDFNSGESTDTQYF. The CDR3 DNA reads TGTGCCACCAGTGATTTCAATAGCGGGGAGAGCACAGATACGCAGTATTTT.

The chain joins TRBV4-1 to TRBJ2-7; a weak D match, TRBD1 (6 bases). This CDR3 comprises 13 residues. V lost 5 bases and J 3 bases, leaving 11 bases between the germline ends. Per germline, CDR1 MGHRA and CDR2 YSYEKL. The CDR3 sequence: CASSSIRGYEQYF. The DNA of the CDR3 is TGCGCCAGCAGCTCTATCAGGGGCTACGAGCAGTACTTC.

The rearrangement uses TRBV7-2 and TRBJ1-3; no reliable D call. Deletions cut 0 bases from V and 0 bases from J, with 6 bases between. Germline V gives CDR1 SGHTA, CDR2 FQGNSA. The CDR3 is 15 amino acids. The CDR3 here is CASSLATGSGNTIYF. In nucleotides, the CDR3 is TGTGCCAGCAGCTTAGCTACGGGCTCTGGAAACACCATATATTTT.

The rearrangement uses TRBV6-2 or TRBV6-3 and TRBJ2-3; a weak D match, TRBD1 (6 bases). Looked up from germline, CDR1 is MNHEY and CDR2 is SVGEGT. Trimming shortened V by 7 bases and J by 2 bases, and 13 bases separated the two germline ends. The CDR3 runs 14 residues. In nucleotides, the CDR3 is TGTGCCAGCAAGGTCAGGGGCTTCACAGATACGCAGTATTTT. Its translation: CASKVRGFTDTQYF.

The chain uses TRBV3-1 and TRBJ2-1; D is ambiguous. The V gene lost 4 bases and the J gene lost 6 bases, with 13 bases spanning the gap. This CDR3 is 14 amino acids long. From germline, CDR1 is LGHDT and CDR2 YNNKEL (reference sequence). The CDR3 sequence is CASSPHHLGNEQFF. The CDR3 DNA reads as TGTGCCAGCAGCCCACACCACCTGGGCAATGAGCAGTTCTTC.

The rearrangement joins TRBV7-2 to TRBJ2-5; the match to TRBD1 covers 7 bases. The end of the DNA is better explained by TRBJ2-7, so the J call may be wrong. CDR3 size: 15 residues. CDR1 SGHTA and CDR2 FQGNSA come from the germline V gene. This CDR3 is CASSLSRGNAYEQYF. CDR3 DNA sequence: TGTGCCAGCAGCTTAAGCAGGGGGAATGCCTACGAGCAGTACTTC.

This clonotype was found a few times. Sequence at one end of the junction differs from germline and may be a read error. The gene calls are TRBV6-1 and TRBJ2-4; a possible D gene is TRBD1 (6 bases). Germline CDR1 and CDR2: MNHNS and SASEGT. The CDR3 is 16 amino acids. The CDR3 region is CASSQAGVGPKNIQYF. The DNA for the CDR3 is TGTGCCAGCAGTCAAGCAGGGGTAGGGCCCAAAAACATTCAGTACTTC.

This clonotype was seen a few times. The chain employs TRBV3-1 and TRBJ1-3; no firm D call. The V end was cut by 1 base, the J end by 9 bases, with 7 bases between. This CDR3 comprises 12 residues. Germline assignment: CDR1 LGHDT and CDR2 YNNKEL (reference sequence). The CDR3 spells CASSQAVGTIYF. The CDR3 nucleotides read TGTGCCAGCAGCCAAGCAGTAGGCACCATATATTTT.

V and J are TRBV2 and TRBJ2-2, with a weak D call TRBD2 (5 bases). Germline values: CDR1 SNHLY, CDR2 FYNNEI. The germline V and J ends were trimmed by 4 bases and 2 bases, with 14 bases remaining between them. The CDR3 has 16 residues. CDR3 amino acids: CASSVDQDFNTGELFF. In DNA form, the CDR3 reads TGTGCCAGCAGTGTTGACCAGGACTTTAACACCGGGGAGCTGTTTTTT.